This TCR beta chain was profiled in a study of cytomegalovirus exposure and HLA in healthy donors. As concerns this clone: Its antigen is undetermined.

The CDR3 runs 16 residues. Germline V lookup: CDR1 SGHTA, CDR2 FQGNSA. V lost 1 base and J lost 7; bases outside the gene matches: 3. Findings and limits, study-wide: It was reportedly the case that the classifier diagnosed cytomegalovirus status with high specificity and sensitivity.

This PCR relied on a set of 60 Vbeta primers and 13 Jbeta primers. Repertoires were generated with immunoSEQ multiplex PCR, while TCRdb's copy carries only in-frame clones and drops some. Of 150,000 to 200,000 clones in the sample, 70% to 85% are singletons; the top ten hold around 2.3%. The sequenced material came from PBMCs. This sequence originates from a human donor in good health. The chain recombines TRBV7-2 with TRBJ2-1; 14 nucleotides agree with TRBD2. This CDR3 is CASSLEGTSGGNEQFF. Here the CDR3 DNA reads TGTGCCAGCAGCTTAGAGGGGACTAGCGGGGGAAATGAGCAGTTCTTC.